This TCR beta chain comes out of a study of CD8+CD57+ T cells in acquired aplastic anemia. Study-level background: Sorted CD4+ and CD8+ cell DNA averaged around 3 ug.

V lost 5 bases to trimming and J lost 7 bases, with 3 bases between them. Germline V lookup: CDR1 MDHEN, CDR2 SYDVKM. The CDR3 has 10 residues. About this clonotype: No antigen is known for it.

Using genomic DNA as the template, TCR beta VDJ and CDR3 profiling was carried out. In TCRdb, the reads were re-called with MiXCR into one record per CDR3 protein. The sample has hundreds of thousands of distinct CDR3 sequences; 50% to 65% are singletons. Sequencing involved patients with CD8+CD57+ cell expansion previously shown by flow cytometry. There were no patients without severe acquired aplastic anemia. Blood came from patients not yet given any therapy. General study findings and limits: Patients had twenty-nine CD8+ CDR3 sequences in common with controls (the shared set).

V usage is TRBV28 and J usage is TRBJ2-4; no reliable D call. This sequence originates from a human donor with aplastic anemia. The sequenced sample consisted of sorted CD4+, CD8+, or CD8+CD57+ T cells (not recorded which) from PBMCs. The CDR3 loop is CASSSNIQYF. The CDR3 region has the DNA TGTGCCAGCAGTAGCAACATTCAGTACTTC.